These T cell receptor beta chains were read from a single sample in a study of T-cell memory formation after mild COVID-19. Each CDR3 protein is one row after TCRdb ran MiXCR on the 5' RACE reads. The sample lists a few hundred thousand distinct CDR3 sequences, over 11% occurring once. Sequenced: PBMCs or a T cell subset sorted from them (not recorded which). The receptor source for this set is a man between 18 and 35 years old who had mild COVID-19 (a few samples of this study predate the infection). Cell type and time point are not known. The conserved cysteine and the conserved F or W are not part of the CDR3 here.

len,v_gene,j_gene,CDR3aa
12,TRBV10-1,TRBJ2-3,ASSEWGSGDTQY
12,TRBV9,TRBJ1-5,ASSVGGYNQPQH
12,TRBV7-9,TRBJ1-1,ASSGDRDLTEAF
13,TRBV7-3,TRBJ2-2,ASSQKGGNTGELF
15,TRBV12-3/TRBV12-4,TRBJ2-3,ASSLHRAEVDTDTQY
11,TRBV12-3/TRBV12-4,TRBJ2-1,ASRRGGYNEQF
11,TRBV12-3/TRBV12-4,TRBJ2-5,ASSLGQWETQY
11,TRBV19,TRBJ1-6,ATGQATNSPLH
13,TRBV6-2/TRBV6-3,TRBJ1-5,ASRLSDRDNQPQH
12,TRBV15,TRBJ2-1,ATSRGIDSYNEQ
14,TRBV7-9,TRBJ2-1,ASSSREGGGYNEQF
12,TRBV7-2,TRBJ1-6,ASSLRRENSPLH
13,TRBV7-2,TRBJ1-2,ASSPRGGASYGYT
12,TRBV4-3,TRBJ2-3,ASSQEGAGDTQY
10,TRBV7-9,TRBJ2-2,ASSFTAGELF
16,TRBV5-1,TRBJ2-1,ASSSGTSGKSSYNEQF
13,TRBV9,TRBJ2-1,ASSVDAGAYNEQF